Each of the 16 T cell receptor beta chains below was sequenced from the same sample in a study of CD8 T cells in Susac syndrome (dated by TCRdb to between 2019 and 2020). Libraries were constructed by the immunoSEQ multiplex PCR assay. RNA was extracted using the RNeasy kit, and about 0.5 to 1 ug of the RNA was reverse transcribed with random hexamers. Starting from the raw public reads, TCRdb applied fastp trimming at Q25, assembled clones with MiXCR and retained in-frame beta chains. Duplicate CDR3 protein sequences are folded into a single record with the most common DNA and genes. The sample table holds about 190,000 distinct CDR3 sequences, of which almost 96% were seen once. 0.09% to 0.1% of the sample is taken by the ten largest. Sample: CD4+ T cells from PBMCs. The receptors come from a human donor with Susac syndrome.

The chain is built from TRBV28 and TRBJ1-5; TRBD1 agrees at 9 bases. After removal of 9 bases from V and 6 bases from J, the junction contained 9 bases not matched to a gene. CDR3 length equals 14 residues. The germline CDR1 and CDR2 sequences are MDHEN and SYDVKM. CDR3 bases: TGTGCCAGTCGACCGGGACAGGGAGGTCAGCCCCAGCATTTT. Translating gives CASRPGQGGQPQHF. Variable domain in full (rest from reference TRBV28 and TRBJ1-5): DVKVTQSSRYLVKRTGEKVFLECVQDMDHENMFWYRQDPGLGLRLIYFSYDVKMKEKGDIPEGYSVSREKKERFSLILESASTNQTSMYLCASRPGQGGQPQHFGDGTRLSIL.

The chain links TRBV25-1 to TRBJ1-2, with D tentatively TRBD1 (5 bases). Germline CDR1 is MGHDK and CDR2 is SYGVNS. The V gene lost 4 bases and the J gene lost 8 bases, with 20 bases spanning the gap. CDR3 size: 15 residues. This CDR3 reads CASSGIGDPGVGYTF. CDR3 sequence (DNA): TGTGCCAGCAGTGGAATAGGGGACCCCGGCGTGGGCTACACCTTC.

The genes are TRBV29-1 and TRBJ2-3, with unresolved D. Between the trimmed V and J ends, which lost 7 bases and 2 bases, there was a span of 7 bases. CDR1 and CDR2 from the germline V gene are SQVTM and ANQGSEA. This CDR3 spans 11 amino acids. In DNA, the CDR3 is TGCAGCGGTGCGCACACAGATACGCAGTATTTT. It is translated as CSGAHTDTQYF.

This rearrangement joins TRBV4-1 to TRBJ2-1; 10 nucleotides line up with TRBD1. The CDR3 runs 16 residues. The J segment lost 15 bases and the V segment lost 6 bases, leaving 20 bases of the junction unmatched. CDR1 is MGHRA and CDR2 is YSYEKL in the germline V gene. The DNA of the CDR3 is TGCGCCAGCAGTCTTCCGGGACAGGGGACCGTGAGGGTTCGGTTCTTC. It encodes CASSLPGQGTVRVRFF.

The V gene is TRBV6-1, the J gene TRBJ2-3; the match to TRBD1 covers 7 bases. Trimming removed 8 bases from V and 1 base from J; junction bases left unmatched: 9. Germline V gives CDR1 MNHNS, CDR2 SASEGT. CDR3 length: 15 residues. The CDR3 sequence is CASQKGTVGTDTQYF. CDR3 in DNA: TGTGCCAGCCAAAAGGGGACAGTGGGCACAGATACGCAGTATTTT.

V is TRBV6-2 or TRBV6-3 and J is TRBJ1-5; a weak D match, TRBD1 (5 bases). Trimming stripped 8 bases from V and 4 bases from J, with 15 bases between. The CDR3 has 14 amino acids. Germline V lookup: CDR1 MNHEY, CDR2 SVGEGT. The CDR3: CASYEGTANQPQHF. CDR3 nucleotides: TGTGCCAGCTACGAGGGGACGGCTAATCAGCCCCAGCATTTT.

This sequence joins TRBV20-1 and TRBJ2-1; 12 bases are a match to TRBD2. From germline, CDR1 is DFQATT and CDR2 SNEGSKA (reference sequence). V was pared by 4 bases and J by 4 bases, with 8 bases of the junction left unmatched. This CDR3 comprises 16 residues. The CDR3 bases are TGCAGTGCTAACTCAGGACTAGCGGGGAGATACAATGAGCAGTTCTTC. Encoded protein: CSANSGLAGRYNEQFF.

This chain joins TRBV4-2 and TRBJ2-1, with TRBD2 identical over 8 bases. CDR1 and CDR2 from the germline V gene are LGHNA and YNFKEQ. The CDR3 spans 16 residues. Trimming removed 1 base from V and 4 bases from J; junction bases left unmatched: 6. CDR3 residues: CASSQGSGGQYNEQFF. The CDR3 region has the DNA TGTGCCAGCAGCCAAGGATCGGGGGGGCAGTACAATGAGCAGTTCTTC.

The rearrangement links TRBV4-1 to TRBJ2-5; TRBD1 or TRBD2 may be the D gene (5 bases each). From germline, CDR1 is MGHRA and CDR2 YSYEKL. V lost 4 bases and J lost 5, with 17 bases in between. The CDR3 totals 15 residues. CDR3 bases: TGCGCCAGCAGCCGGGACCACCTCCCCTTGGAGACCCAGTACTTC. This sequence encodes CASSRDHLPLETQYF.

This chain connects TRBV7-8 to TRBJ2-2, with TRBD2 matching 9 bases. The germline V gene encodes CDR1 SGHVS and CDR2 FQNEAQ. There are 16 residues in the CDR3. With V trimmed by 5 bases and J by 6 bases, 10 bases remained unmatched. As DNA, the CDR3 is TGTGCCAGCAGCATCAGGCGGGGGGGCAGGGCCGGGGAGCTGTTTTTT. This codes for CASSIRRGGRAGELFF.

A few counts support this clonotype. The chain uses TRBV29-1 and TRBJ1-4; D not resolved. Germline V gene sequence: CDR1 SQVTM, CDR2 ANQGSEA. Trimming took 1 base from V and 8 from J, leaving 5 bases between them. The CDR3 consists of 11 residues. CDR3 amino acids: CSVEVGEKLFF. The CDR3 coding sequence is TGCAGCGTTGAAGTCGGGGAAAAACTGTTTTTT.

V gene TRBV4-1 combines with J gene TRBJ1-1; no firm D call. Trimming cost V 6 bases and J 1 base, with 12 bases left between them. CDR3 length: 14 residues. Per germline, CDR1 MGHRA and CDR2 YSYEKL. In DNA, the CDR3 is TGCGCCAGCAGACACTTGGCGGGGAACACTGAAGCTTTCTTT. Translated, it gives CASRHLAGNTEAFF.

This chain uses TRBV5-4 with TRBJ2-5; no clear D gene. The CDR3 has 14 residues. Per germline, CDR1 SGHNT and CDR2 YYREEE (reference sequence). V lost 4 bases, J lost 2 bases, and 12 bases lay in between. The CDR3 sequence is CASSPRVLQETQYF. The CDR3 DNA sequence: TGTGCCAGCAGCCCAAGGGTCCTTCAAGAGACCCAGTACTTC.

V is TRBV30 and J is TRBJ1-2; D is uncertain. V was trimmed by 0 bases and J by 5 bases, leaving 16 bases between them. Germline V gene lookup returns CDR1 GTSNPN and CDR2 SVGIG (reference sequence). The CDR3 is 15 residues long. This chain's CDR3 is CAWSVAGVVLYGYTF. The CDR3 coding sequence is TGTGCCTGGAGTGTTGCTGGGGTAGTTTTATATGGCTACACCTTC.

The chain joins TRBV19 to TRBJ2-5, with D possibly matching TRBD1 (5 bases). CDR3 length: 14 residues. The germline gives CDR1 LNHDA, CDR2 SQIVND (reference sequence). The V gene lost 3 bases and the J gene lost 5 bases, with 13 bases spanning the gap. The CDR3, as DNA: TGTGCCAGTAGTATCGGGCAGGGTGAGGAGACCCAGTACTTC. Its translation: CASSIGQGEETQYF. The full variable domain, completed using reference TRBV19 and TRBJ2-5, is DGGITQSPKYLFRKEGQNVTLSCEQNLNHDAMYWYRQDPGQGLRLIYYSQIVNDFQKGDIAEGYSVSREKKESFPLTVTSAQKNPTAFYLCASSIGQGEETQYFGPGTRLLVL.

This clonotype was counted once. V is TRBV5-1 and J is TRBJ2-1; 7 bases map to TRBD2. V was clipped by 0 bases and J by 0 bases; unmatched bases: 6. The CDR3 is 17 amino acids. In germline, CDR1 is SGHRS, CDR2 YFSETQ. The CDR3 sequence: CASSLVGGGSSYNEQFF. The DNA of the CDR3 is TGCGCCAGCAGCTTGGTCGGTGGCGGGAGCTCCTACAATGAGCAGTTCTTC.